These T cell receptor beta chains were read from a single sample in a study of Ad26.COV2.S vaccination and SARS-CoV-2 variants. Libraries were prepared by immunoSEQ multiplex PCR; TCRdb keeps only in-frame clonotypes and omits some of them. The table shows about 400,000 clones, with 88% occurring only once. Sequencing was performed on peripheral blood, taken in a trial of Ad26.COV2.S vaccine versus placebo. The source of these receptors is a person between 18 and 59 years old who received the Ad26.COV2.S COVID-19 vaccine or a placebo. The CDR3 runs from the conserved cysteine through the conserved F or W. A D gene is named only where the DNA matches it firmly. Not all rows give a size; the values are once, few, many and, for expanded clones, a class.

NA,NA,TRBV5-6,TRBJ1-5,TGTGCCAGCAGCTTGATGGTCGGCAGCAATCAGCCCCAGCATTTT,CASSLMVGSNQPQHF
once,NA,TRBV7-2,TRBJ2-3,TGTGCCAGCAGCCCCCCAGGGGGGGCAGGGGATACGCAGTATTTT,CASSPPGGAGDTQYF
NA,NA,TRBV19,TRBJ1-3,TGTGCCAGTAGTCCCCGTTCGGACGGAAACACCATATATTTT,CASSPRSDGNTIYF
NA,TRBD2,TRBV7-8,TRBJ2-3,TGTGCCAGCAGTAGTGGTGGGGGGGGAAGGGATACGCAGTATTTT,CASSSGGGGRDTQYF
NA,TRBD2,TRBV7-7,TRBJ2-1,TGTGCTAGCAGCTTAGGTGCGACTAGCGGGGGATCAAATGAGCAGTTCTTC,CASSLGATSGGSNEQFF
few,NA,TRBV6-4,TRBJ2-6,TGTGCCAGCAGTGTGGCGGCTGGGGCCAACGTCCTGACTTTC,CASSVAAGANVLTF
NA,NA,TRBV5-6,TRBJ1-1,TGTGCCAGCAGCCGAGACAGGCGGGCTGAAGCTTTCTTT,CASSRDRRAEAFF
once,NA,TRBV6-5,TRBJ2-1,TGTGCCAGCAGTTACTCGAGGGAGCAGTTCTTC,CASSYSREQFF
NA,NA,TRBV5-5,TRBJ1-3,TGTGCCAGCAGCTTATTGGGTAAGGCGGCCGCCGCCTCTGGAAACACCATATATTTT,CASSLLGKAAAASGNTIYF
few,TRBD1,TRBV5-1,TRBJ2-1,TGCGCCAGCAGAGCGGGACAGGGAGACTACAATGAGCAGTTCTTC,CASRAGQGDYNEQFF
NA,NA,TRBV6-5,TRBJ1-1,TGTGCCAGCAGTTACCTAGAGGGGCCCGAAGCTTTCTTT,CASSYLEGPEAFF
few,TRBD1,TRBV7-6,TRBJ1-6,TGTGCCAGCAAGTTAACGGGGCAGGGGGACCTTGGGAATTCACCCCTCCACTTT,CASKLTGQGDLGNSPLHF
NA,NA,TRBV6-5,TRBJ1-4,TGTGCCAGCAGGTTGAGAGATGCAACTAATGAAAAACTGTTTTTT,CASRLRDATNEKLFF
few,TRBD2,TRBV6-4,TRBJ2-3,TGTGCCAGCAGTGACGTAGCGGGGAGCACAGATACGCAGTATTTT,CASSDVAGSTDTQYF
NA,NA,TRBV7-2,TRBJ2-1,TGTGCCAGCAGCTTAGCGGCGGCTGAGCAGTTCTTC,CASSLAAAEQFF
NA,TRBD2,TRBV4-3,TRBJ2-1,TGCGCCAGCAGCCAAGATTCAGCCCCTATTAGCGGGGGTACATACAATGAGCAGTTCTTC,CASSQDSAPISGGTYNEQFF
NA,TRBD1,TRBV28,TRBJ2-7,TGTGCCAGCAGTTTATGGTGGGGGGACAGGGGACCCTACGAGCAGTACTTC,CASSLWWGDRGPYEQYF
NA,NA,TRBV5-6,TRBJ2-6,TGTGCCAGCAGCACACACGGTTCTGGGGCCAACGTCCTGACTTTC,CASSTHGSGANVLTF
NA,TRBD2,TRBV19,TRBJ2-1,TGTGCCAGTAGTATCTCTAGCGGGGGGGGACCCAATGAGCAGTTCTTC,CASSISSGGGPNEQFF
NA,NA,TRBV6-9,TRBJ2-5,TGTGCCAGCAGTTACGCCCCCAGGGGAAGGGAGACCCAGTACTTC,CASSYAPRGRETQYF
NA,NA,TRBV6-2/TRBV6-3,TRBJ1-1,TGTGCCAGCAGTTACGAGCGGGGCAGAAGAATGAACACTGAAGCTTTCTTT,CASSYERGRRMNTEAFF
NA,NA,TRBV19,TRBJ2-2,TGTGCCAGTATGGCGGGGACGAACACCGGGGAGCTGTTTTTT,CASMAGTNTGELFF
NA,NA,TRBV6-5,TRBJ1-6,TGTGCCAGCTGGGGACTCGCTTCACCCCTCCACTTT,CASWGLASPLHF
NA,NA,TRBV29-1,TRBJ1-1,TGCAGCGTTGAAGGGTACAGGGTGAACACTGAAGCTTTCTTT,CSVEGYRVNTEAFF
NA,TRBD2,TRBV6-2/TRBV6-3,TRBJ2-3,TGTGCCAGCAGTTACTTAGCGGGGCGGACAGATACGCAGTATTTT,CASSYLAGRTDTQYF